The 3 T cell receptor beta chains reported below all come from one sample, sequenced in a study of high-grade serous ovarian cancer treatment subgroups (dated by TCRdb to the early 2020s). Libraries were built with the immunoSEQ multiplex PCR assay. TCRdb limited this immuneACCESS table to in-frame rearrangements with V and J called. A share of clones is missing; checked studies link under half to unresolved V genes, and the rest is unexplained. This sample has some 40,000 clones in its table, and around three quarters of those were observed once. Clones ranked in the top ten supply around 3.3% of the sample. Collection of tumor samples took place before definitive surgery or chemotherapy. The sample comprised tumor tissue. Every receptor here comes from a human donor with high-grade serous ovarian cancer.

This chain connects TRBV5-6 to TRBJ2-2; D uncertain. The germline V gene has CDR1 SGHDT and CDR2 YYEEEE. The V and J ends lost 3 bases and 2 bases respectively, with 11 bases between them. The CDR3 runs to 15 residues. This chain's CDR3 is CASSSNPENTGELFF. As DNA, the CDR3 is TGTGCCAGCAGCTCAAATCCAGAAAACACCGGGGAGCTGTTTTTT.

This chain uses TRBV28 with TRBJ1-5, with D hard to call. Trimming took off 5 bases at V and 11 bases at J, with 19 bases between the two ends. Germline V gives CDR1 MDHEN, CDR2 SYDVKM. This CDR3 comprises 14 residues. Here the CDR3 reads CASSPTVERQAQHF. CDR3 in DNA: TGTGCCAGCAGTCCAACAGTTGAACGGCAGGCCCAGCATTTT. The whole variable domain, filled in from reference TRBV28 and TRBJ1-5, reads DVKVTQSSRYLVKRTGEKVFLECVQDMDHENMFWYRQDPGLGLRLIYFSYDVKMKEKGDIPEGYSVSREKKERFSLILESASTNQTSMYLCASSPTVERQAQHFGDGTRLSIL.

The J gene is TRBJ1-1, the V gene TRBV5-6, with D unresolved. The germline V and J ends were trimmed by 7 bases and 8 bases, with 15 bases remaining between them. The CDR3 consists of 12 residues. CDR1 is SGHDT and CDR2 is YYEEEE in the germline V gene. CDR3 nucleotide sequence: TGTGCCAGCGCGGGGTACTTAGCCGAAGCTTTCTTT. Translating it yields CASAGYLAEAFF.